This T cell receptor (beta chain) was sequenced in a study of tumor-infiltrating lymphocytes in glioblastoma multiforme. This clonotype was seen more than once but under ten times. The antigen is undetermined. The V gene end was trimmed by 6 bases and the J gene end by 5 bases; junction bases not matched to a gene: 6. The CDR3 sequence is 13 residues long. Germline CDR1 and CDR2: SGHAT and FQNNGV. Multiple V-beta primers and a C-beta primer amplified TCRB from RNA. TCRdb reanalysed the multiplex PCR reads using MiXCR and keeps one entry per CDR3 protein. The table records 8,900 or so distinct CDR3 sequences, nearly 75% of them present only once. Study-wide points: Only one glioblastoma patient had TCR and mutation analysis. The T cells in this sample were not sorted into functional subsets.

The clonotype originates from a male donor with glioblastoma. The sample taken for sequencing was brain tumor tissue. The chain employs TRBV11-2 and TRBJ1-1; 7 bases fit TRBD1. The DNA of the CDR3 is TGTGCCAGCAGTATGACAGGGAGGACTGAAGCTTTCTTT. It translates to CASSMTGRTEAFF.